These 10 T cell receptor beta chains were all obtained from the same sample, sequenced in a study of blood T cell repertoires in COVID-19. Sequencing used immunoSEQ multiplex PCR; TCRdb keeps in-frame clones, though not all of them. The table has some 66,000 clones, 80% to 90% seen once; the top ten hold 8.3%. The specimen sequenced was peripheral blood. These receptors were obtained from a human donor with active COVID-19. The donor label of this sample is uncertain.

This chain links TRBV10-2 with TRBJ2-7; D possibly corresponds to TRBD1 (6 bases). Germline V CDR1 and CDR2: WSHSY, SAAADI. Trimming pared 3 bases from V and 3 bases from J, leaving 6 bases between. CDR3 length: 12 amino acids. The CDR3 loop reads CASSEGGYEQYF. CDR3 nucleotides: TGCGCCAGCAGTGAAGGGGGCTACGAGCAGTACTTC.

The chain joins TRBV18 to TRBJ1-2, with D unclear. The V gene's germline CDR1 is KGHSH and CDR2 LQKENI. With 6 bases removed from V and 6 bases from J, the gap between germline ends came to 14 bases. This CDR3 has 13 residues. DNA of the CDR3: TGTGCCAGCTCCCTTAGAGGAGGGAATGGCTACACCTTC. It is translated as CASSLRGGNGYTF.

This rearrangement joins TRBV7-9 to TRBJ1-2; 7 positions agree with TRBD1. The length of the CDR3 is 12 residues. Germline V CDR1 and CDR2: SEHNR, FQNEAQ (reference sequence). The V segment lost 5 bases and the J segment 8 bases; nucleotides outside the gene matches: 5. CDR3 bases: TGTGCCAGCAGCCGAACAGGGGTGGGCTACACCTTC. Its translation: CASSRTGVGYTF.

The gene calls are TRBV7-9 and TRBJ2-3, with 9 bases aligning to TRBD2. V lost 6 bases, J lost 3 bases, and 7 bases stayed unmatched. This CDR3 region has 15 residues. Germline CDR1 SEHNR, CDR2 FQNEAQ (reference sequence). CDR3 residues: CASRSTSGLTDTQYF. In nucleotides, the CDR3 is TGTGCCAGCAGATCGACTAGCGGCTTGACAGATACGCAGTATTTT. Full variable domain (missing parts from reference TRBV7-9 and TRBJ2-3): DTGVSQNPRHKITKRGQNVTFRCDPISEHNRLYWYRQTLGQGPEFLTYFQNEAQLEKSRLLSDRFSAERPKGSFSTLEIQRTEQGDSAMYLCASRSTSGLTDTQYFGPGTRLTVL.

The rearrangement uses TRBV2 and TRBJ1-5, with TRBD1 identical over 7 bases. V lost 6 bases, J lost 4 bases, and 3 bases stayed unmatched. This CDR3 comprises 13 residues. In germline, CDR1 is SNHLY, CDR2 FYNNEI. The CDR3 sequence is CASRDRRNQPQHF. For the CDR3, the DNA is TGTGCCAGCAGGGACAGGCGGAATCAGCCCCAGCATTTT.

This clone was counted once. This chain joins TRBV6-1 and TRBJ1-1, with a tentative D call TRBD1 (5 bases). Germline V lookup: CDR1 MNHNS, CDR2 SASEGT. The length of the CDR3 is 15 residues. V lost 0 bases and J lost 1, with 9 bases in between. The DNA for the CDR3 is TGTGCCAGCAGTGAAGCCACCGACAGGAACACTGAAGCTTTCTTT. It is translated as CASSEATDRNTEAFF.

The J gene is TRBJ2-3, the V gene TRBV27; D may be TRBD2 (5 bases). This CDR3 is 14 amino acids long. Trimming shortened V by 5 bases and J by 6 bases, and 15 bases separated the two germline ends. The V gene's germline CDR1 is MNHEY and CDR2 SMNVEV (reference sequence). CDR3 protein: CASSTPGKRDTQYF. The CDR3 DNA reads TGTGCCAGCAGTACCCCCGGGAAAAGGGATACGCAGTATTTT.

This clone was seen only once. The V call is TRBV6-2 or TRBV6-3, the J call TRBJ2-5, with 11 bases aligning to TRBD2. The germline V gene encodes CDR1 MNHEY and CDR2 SVGEGT. The ends lost 5 bases at V and 6 bases at J; junction bases unmatched: 5. This CDR3 is built from 14 residues. The CDR3 sequence: CASSTLAGVKTQYF. CDR3 DNA sequence: TGTGCCAGCAGTACACTAGCGGGAGTGAAGACCCAGTACTTC.

V usage is TRBV5-1 and J usage is TRBJ1-1, with D unclear. Germline loops: CDR1 SGHRS, CDR2 YFSETQ. V shed 1 base and J shed 1 base, with 5 bases lying between them. This CDR3 contains 13 residues. In nucleotides, the CDR3 is TGCGCCAGCAGCTTGTGGGCGAACACTGAAGCTTTCTTT. Translated, it gives CASSLWANTEAFF.

The V gene is TRBV30, the J gene TRBJ2-6, with 7 bases matching TRBD1. The CDR3 consists of 16 residues. With V trimmed by 4 bases and J by 2 bases, 8 bases remained unmatched. The V gene's germline CDR1 is GTSNPN and CDR2 SVGIG (reference sequence). The CDR3 coding sequence is TGTGCCTGGAAGCCTAACAGGGGAGCTGGGGCCAACGTCCTGACTTTC. This encodes CAWKPNRGAGANVLTF.